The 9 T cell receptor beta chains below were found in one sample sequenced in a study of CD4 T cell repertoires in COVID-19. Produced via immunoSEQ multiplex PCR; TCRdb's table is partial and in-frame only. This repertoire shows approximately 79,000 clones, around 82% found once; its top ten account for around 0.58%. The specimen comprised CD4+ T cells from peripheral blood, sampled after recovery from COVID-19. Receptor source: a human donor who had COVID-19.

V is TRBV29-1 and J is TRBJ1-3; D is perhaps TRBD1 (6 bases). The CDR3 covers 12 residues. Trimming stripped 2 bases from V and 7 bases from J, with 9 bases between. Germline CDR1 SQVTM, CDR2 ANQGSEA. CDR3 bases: TGCAGCGTTGAATGGCAGGGGAACACCATATATTTT. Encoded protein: CSVEWQGNTIYF.

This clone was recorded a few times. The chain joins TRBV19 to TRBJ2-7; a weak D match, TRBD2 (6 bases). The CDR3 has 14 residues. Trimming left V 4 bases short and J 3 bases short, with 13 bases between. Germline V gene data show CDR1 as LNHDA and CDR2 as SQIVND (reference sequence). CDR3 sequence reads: CASSKEGHYYEQYF. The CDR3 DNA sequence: TGTGCCAGTAGTAAGGAGGGTCATTACTACGAGCAGTACTTC.

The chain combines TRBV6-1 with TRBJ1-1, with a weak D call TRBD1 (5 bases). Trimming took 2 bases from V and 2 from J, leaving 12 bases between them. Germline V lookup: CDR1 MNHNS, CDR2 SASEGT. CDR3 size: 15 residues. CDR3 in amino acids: CASSETGLANTEAFF. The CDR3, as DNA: TGTGCCAGCAGTGAAACAGGCCTAGCAAACACTGAAGCTTTCTTT.

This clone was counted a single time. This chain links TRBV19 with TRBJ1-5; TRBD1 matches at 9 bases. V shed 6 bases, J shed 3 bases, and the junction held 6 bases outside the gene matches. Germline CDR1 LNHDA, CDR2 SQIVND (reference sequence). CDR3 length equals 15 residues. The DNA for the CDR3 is TGTGCCAGTAGCAAGGGACAGGGAAACAATCAGCCCCAGCATTTT. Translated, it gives CASSKGQGNNQPQHF. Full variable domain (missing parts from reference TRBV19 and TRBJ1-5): DGGITQSPKYLFRKEGQNVTLSCEQNLNHDAMYWYRQDPGQGLRLIYYSQIVNDFQKGDIAEGYSVSREKKESFPLTVTSAQKNPTAFYLCASSKGQGNNQPQHFGDGTRLSIL.

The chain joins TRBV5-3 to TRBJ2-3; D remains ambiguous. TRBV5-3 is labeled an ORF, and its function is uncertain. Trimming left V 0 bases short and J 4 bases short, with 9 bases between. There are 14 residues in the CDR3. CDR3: CARSLAPISDTQYF. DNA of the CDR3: TGTGCCAGAAGCTTGGCCCCGATTTCAGATACGCAGTATTTT.

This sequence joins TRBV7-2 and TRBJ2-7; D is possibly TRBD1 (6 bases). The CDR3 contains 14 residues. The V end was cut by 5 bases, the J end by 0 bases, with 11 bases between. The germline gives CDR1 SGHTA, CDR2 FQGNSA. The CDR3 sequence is CASSPGQFSYEQYF. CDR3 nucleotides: TGTGCCAGCAGCCCAGGACAGTTCTCCTACGAGCAGTACTTC.

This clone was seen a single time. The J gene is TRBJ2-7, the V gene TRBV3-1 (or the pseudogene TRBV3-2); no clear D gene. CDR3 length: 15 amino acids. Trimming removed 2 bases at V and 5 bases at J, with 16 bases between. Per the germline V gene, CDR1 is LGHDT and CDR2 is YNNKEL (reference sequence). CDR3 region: CASSQSWARAHEQYF. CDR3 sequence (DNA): TGTGCCAGCAGCCAATCTTGGGCCCGGGCCCACGAGCAGTACTTC.

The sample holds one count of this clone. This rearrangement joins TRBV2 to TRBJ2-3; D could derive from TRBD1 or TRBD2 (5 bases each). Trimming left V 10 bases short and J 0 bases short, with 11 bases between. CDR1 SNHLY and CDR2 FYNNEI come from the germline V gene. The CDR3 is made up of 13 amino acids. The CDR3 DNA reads TGTGCCATAAAGGGGACCAGCACAGATACGCAGTATTTT. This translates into CAIKGTSTDTQYF.

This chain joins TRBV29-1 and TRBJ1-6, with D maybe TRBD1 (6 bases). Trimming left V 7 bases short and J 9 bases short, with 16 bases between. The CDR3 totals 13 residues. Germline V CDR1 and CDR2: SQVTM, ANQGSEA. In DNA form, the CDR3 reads TGCAGCGCAGGGGAGGGCAACGGTTCACCCCTCCACTTT. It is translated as CSAGEGNGSPLHF. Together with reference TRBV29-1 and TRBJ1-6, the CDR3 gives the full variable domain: SAVISQKPSRDICQRGTSLTIQCQVDSQVTMMFWYRQQPGQSLTLIATANQGSEATYESGFVIDKFPISRPNLTFSTLTVSNMSPEDSSIYLCSAGEGNGSPLHFGNGTRLTVT.